This TCR beta chain was obtained from a study of blood T cells in healthy people across ages. The study, taken as a whole, reports: Expanded clonotype shifts may have been confounded, as the donors had an unknown CMV status.

Primed by a sample-barcoded 5' primer and a J-beta primer mix, a second PCR proceeded for about 7 to 11 cycles. TCRdb reprocessed the 5' RACE reads via MiXCR and lists one record per CDR3 protein. This table holds about 940,000 distinct CDR3 sequences, around 46% found once. The table lists this clonotype with a count of one. Antigen unknown. One junction end disagrees with the germline gene, perhaps due to a read error. This CDR3 is 14 amino acids long. Germline loops: CDR1 GTSNPN, CDR2 SVGIG (reference sequence). The source material was blood. The rearrangement uses TRBV30 and TRBJ2-7; D not certain. The receptor's source is a man younger than 45 in good health. CDR3 bases: TGTGCCTGGGGTGTGACACTGGCGGCTACCGAGCAGTACTTC. It codes for CAWGVTLAATEQYF. Drawing the rest from reference TRBV30 and TRBJ2-7, the complete variable domain is SQTIHQWPATLVQPVGSPLSLECTVEGTSNPNLYWYRQAAGRGLQLLFYSVGIGQISSEVPQNLSASRPQDRQFILSSKKLLLSDSGFYLCAWGVTLAATEQYFGPGTRLTVT.